This passage covers 17 T cell receptor beta chains from one sample sequenced in a study of shared clonotypes between healthy human individuals. The repertoire was sequenced with immunoSEQ multiplex PCR; TCRdb's copy has only in-frame clones and lacks some. Found here are roughly 2.2 million clones, 85% to 95% of them singletons; the top ten hold around 0.4%. The sequenced material came from naive CD4+ T cells from PBMCs. Indicated subset: CD45RA+ positively selected. The receptors stem from a man aged 18 to 29 in good health. Some clones in this sample may be carry-over from other donors' samples.

The rearrangement uses TRBV5-6 and TRBJ2-3, with no clear D. This CDR3 has 14 residues. The V gene lost 2 bases and the J gene lost 0 bases, with 7 bases spanning the gap. Germline V lookup: CDR1 SGHDT, CDR2 YYEEEE. The CDR3 coding sequence is TGTGCCAGCAGCTTCGGTGGTAGCACAGATACGCAGTATTTT. The encoded protein is CASSFGGSTDTQYF. The whole variable domain, remainder taken from reference TRBV5-6 and TRBJ2-3, is DAGVTQSPTHLIKTRGQQVTLRCSPKSGHDTVSWYQQALGQGPQFIFQYYEEEERQRGNFPDRFSGHQFPNYSSELNVNALLLGDSALYLCASSFGGSTDTQYFGPGTRLTVL.

In regard to this clone: This sample includes further DNA sequences coding for the same CDR3. The CDR3 reads CASSQGETQYF. As DNA, the CDR3 is TGTGCCAGCAGCCAAGGAGAGACCCAGTACTTC. The chain employs TRBV6-5 and TRBJ2-5, with D unclear. Trimming left V 6 bases short and J 4 bases short, with 6 bases between. Germline V gene lookup returns CDR1 MNHEY and CDR2 SVGAGI. This CDR3 has 11 amino acids.

The genes are TRBV5-8 and TRBJ1-2, with 11 bases that match TRBD1. The CDR3 has 15 amino acids. The germline gives CDR1 SGHTS, CDR2 YDEGEE. J gave up 7 bases and V 4 bases, and 9 bases lay outside the gene matches. The CDR3 DNA reads TGTGCCAGCAGCCCACGGACAGGGGGCATTTTTGGCTACACCTTC. Translating it yields CASSPRTGGIFGYTF.

The chain has TRBV5-1 and TRBJ1-1; D not certain. The CDR3 is 14 residues long. Germline V gene sequence: CDR1 SGHRS, CDR2 YFSETQ. V lost 0 bases and J 1 base, leaving 7 bases between the germline ends. DNA of the CDR3: TGCGCCAGCAGCTTGGGCGACACGAACACTGAAGCTTTCTTT. It codes for CASSLGDTNTEAFF.

This clone was counted a few times. Here the CDR3 DNA reads TGCGCCAGCAGCCCCTCCGTTCAGGCTGAAGCTTTCTTT. This sequence encodes CASSPSVQAEAFF. The rearrangement joins TRBV4-1 to TRBJ1-1; D uncertain. Germline V CDR1 and CDR2: MGHRA, YSYEKL. The CDR3 is 13 amino acids. Trimming took 4 bases from V and 6 from J, leaving 12 bases between them.

About this clone: The same CDR3 is also encoded by other DNA sequences in this sample. The V and J genes are TRBV5-1 and TRBJ1-4; D gene uncertain. CDR3 size: 14 residues. CDR1 is SGHRS, CDR2 YFSETQ, per germline. Trimming left V 4 bases short and J 0 bases short, with 7 bases between. CDR3 coding DNA: TGCGCCAGCAGCCGGACGGCAACTAATGAAAAACTGTTTTTT. Residues: CASSRTATNEKLFF.

The rearrangement joins TRBV5-1 to TRBJ1-1; D ambiguous. V lost 4 bases and J 13 bases, leaving 23 bases between the germline ends. Germline values: CDR1 SGHRS, CDR2 YFSETQ. This CDR3 contains 14 residues. The CDR3 reads CASSQLVGGSLGFF. CDR3 DNA: TGCGCCAGCAGCCAGCTGGTGGGAGGGTCTTTAGGTTTCTTT. The full variable domain, in which reference TRBV5-1 and TRBJ1-1 provide the parts outside the CDR3, is KAGVTQTPRYLIKTRGQQVTLSCSPISGHRSVSWYQQTPGQGLQFLFEYFSETQRNKGNFPGRFSGRQFSNSRSEMNVSTLELGDSALYLCASSQLVGGSLGFFGQGTRLTVV.

A single count supports this clone. This chain links TRBV19 with TRBJ2-3; D gene uncertain. Germline CDR1 reads LNHDA; CDR2 reads SQIVND (reference sequence). V gave up 8 bases and J gave up 6 bases, with 9 bases separating them. The CDR3 length is 11 residues. Here the CDR3 reads CASLSADTQYF. In DNA, the CDR3 is TGTGCCAGTCTAAGCGCGGATACGCAGTATTTT. Complete variable domain (other parts from reference TRBV19 and TRBJ2-3): DGGITQSPKYLFRKEGQNVTLSCEQNLNHDAMYWYRQDPGQGLRLIYYSQIVNDFQKGDIAEGYSVSREKKESFPLTVTSAQKNPTAFYLCASLSADTQYFGPGTRLTVL.

The chain couples TRBV10-2 to TRBJ1-1, with a weak D call TRBD1 (6 bases). CDR1 is WSHSY, CDR2 SAAADI, per germline. The V end lost 4 bases, the J end lost 4 bases, and 16 bases lay between the germline ends. The CDR3 runs to 15 residues. CDR3 region: CASSGAGVSGTEAFF. In DNA, the CDR3 is TGCGCCAGCAGTGGAGCAGGGGTTAGTGGCACTGAAGCTTTCTTT.

The CDR3 DNA follows: TGCGCCAGCAGCCATGGAATTCCGAGGGACTCAATCCGCACCCAGTACTTC. As protein: CASSHGIPRDSIRTQYF. The chain uses TRBV4-3 and TRBJ2-5, with D perhaps matching TRBD2 (6 bases). Trimming stripped 3 bases from V and 8 bases from J, with 25 bases between. The CDR3 is made up of 17 amino acids. CDR1 and CDR2 from the germline V gene are LGHNA and YSLEER.

The rearrangement uses TRBV19 and TRBJ2-5, with no clear D. Trimming removed 4 bases from V and 5 bases from J, with 14 bases in between. The CDR3 runs to 14 residues. Germline lookup yields CDR1 LNHDA and CDR2 SQIVND (reference sequence). The CDR3 nucleotides read TGTGCCAGTAGTAAGGTCGGAGATTTGGAGACCCAGTACTTC. Translation gives CASSKVGDLETQYF.

This chain uses TRBV4-1 with TRBJ2-3; 8 bases agree with TRBD1. This CDR3 has 15 residues. Losses at the gene ends were 5 bases for V and 2 bases for J; bases not matched to a gene: 6. Per the germline V gene, CDR1 is MGHRA and CDR2 is YSYEKL. The CDR3 sequence is CASSYGQGSTDTQYF. The CDR3 DNA reads as TGCGCCAGCAGCTACGGACAGGGTTCCACAGATACGCAGTATTTT.

This clone was seen a single time. This rearrangement joins TRBV28 to TRBJ1-1; D is unresolved. V was cut by 8 bases and J by 4 bases, with 11 bases left in between. There are 12 residues in the CDR3. Per the germline V gene, CDR1 is MDHEN and CDR2 is SYDVKM. The CDR3 loop is CASVSRRTEAFF. The CDR3 nucleotides read TGTGCCAGCGTCTCCCGGCGCACTGAAGCTTTCTTT.

The CDR3 reads CASSPAPPGDREFF. The CDR3 DNA reads TGTGCCAGCAGCCCCGCCCCCCCAGGGGACCGGGAGTTCTTC. The rearrangement uses TRBV5-4 and TRBJ2-1; D perhaps matches TRBD1 (6 bases). The germline gives CDR1 SGHNT, CDR2 YYREEE (reference sequence). The CDR3 extends over 14 amino acids. Trimming cost V 4 bases and J 14 bases, with 22 bases left between them.

The gene calls are TRBV27 and TRBJ2-5; D may correspond to TRBD1 or TRBD2 (5 bases each). CDR3 length: 13 amino acids. Germline loops: CDR1 MNHEY, CDR2 SMNVEV (reference sequence). Trimming removed 7 bases at V and 6 bases at J, with 15 bases between. The CDR3 region has the DNA TGTGCCAGCACCCTCGCCTGGGGGAAGACCCAGTACTTC. Protein product: CASTLAWGKTQYF.

The V and J genes are TRBV9 and TRBJ1-3; D remains ambiguous. Germline-derived CDR1 and CDR2 are SGDLS and YYNGEE. The V gene lost 4 bases and the J gene lost 4 bases, with 18 bases spanning the gap. The CDR3 consists of 16 residues. In nucleotides, the CDR3 is TGTGCCAGCAGCTCAGAAATTCTCGAGTCGGGAAACACCATATATTTT. Its protein is CASSSEILESGNTIYF.

The rearrangement links TRBV10-1 to TRBJ2-2; 8 nucleotides line up with TRBD2. Losses at the gene ends were 5 bases for V and 6 bases for J; bases not matched to a gene: 8. The CDR3 spans 15 residues. Looked up from germline, CDR1 is WNHNN and CDR2 is SYGVQD (reference sequence). The CDR3 reads CASSHSGSTPGELFF. CDR3 DNA sequence: TGCGCCAGCAGTCACAGCGGGAGTACCCCCGGGGAGCTGTTTTTT.